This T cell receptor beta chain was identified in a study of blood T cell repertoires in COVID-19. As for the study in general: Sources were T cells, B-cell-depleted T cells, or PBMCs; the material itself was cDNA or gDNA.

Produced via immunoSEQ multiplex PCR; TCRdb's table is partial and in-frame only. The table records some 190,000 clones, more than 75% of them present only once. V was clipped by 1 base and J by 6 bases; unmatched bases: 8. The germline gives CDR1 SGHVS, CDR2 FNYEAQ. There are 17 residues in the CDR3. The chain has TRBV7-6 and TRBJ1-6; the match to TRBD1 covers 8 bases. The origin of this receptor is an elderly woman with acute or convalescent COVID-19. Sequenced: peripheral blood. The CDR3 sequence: CASSLVRDRQGNSPLHF. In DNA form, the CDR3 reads TGTGCCAGCAGCTTAGTAAGGGACAGGCAGGGTAATTCACCCCTCCACTTT.